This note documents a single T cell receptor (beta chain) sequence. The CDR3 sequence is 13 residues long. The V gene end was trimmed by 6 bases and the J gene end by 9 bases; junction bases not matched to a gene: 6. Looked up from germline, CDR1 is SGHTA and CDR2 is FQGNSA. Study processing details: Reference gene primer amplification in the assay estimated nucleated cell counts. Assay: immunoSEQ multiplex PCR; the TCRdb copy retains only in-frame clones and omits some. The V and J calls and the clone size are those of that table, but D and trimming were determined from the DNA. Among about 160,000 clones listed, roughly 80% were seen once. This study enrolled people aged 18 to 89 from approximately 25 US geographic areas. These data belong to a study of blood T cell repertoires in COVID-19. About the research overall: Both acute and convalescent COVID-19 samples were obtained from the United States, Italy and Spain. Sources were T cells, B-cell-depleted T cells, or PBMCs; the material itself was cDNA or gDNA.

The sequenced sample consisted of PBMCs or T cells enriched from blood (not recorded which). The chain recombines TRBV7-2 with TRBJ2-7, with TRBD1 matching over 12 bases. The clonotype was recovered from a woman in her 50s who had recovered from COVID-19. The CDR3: CASRTGTGGAQYF. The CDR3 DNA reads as TGTGCCAGCAGAACCGGGACAGGGGGCGCGCAGTACTTC.